The 32 T cell receptor beta chains below come from one sample, sequenced in a study of T cells after yellow fever vaccination. Each CDR3 protein is one row after TCRdb ran MiXCR on the 5' RACE reads. Of about 320,000 distinct CDR3 sequences listed, roughly 4.3% are singletons. The sequencing here drew on PBMCs, taken 15 days after the yellow fever booster vaccination. These receptors all stem from a man between 18 and 35 years old who received the YFV17D yellow fever vaccine.

Many counts were recorded for this clonotype. V usage is TRBV7-2 and J usage is TRBJ2-5; D gene unclear. V gave up 5 bases and J gave up 0 bases, with 10 bases separating them. Germline assignment: CDR1 SGHTA and CDR2 FQGNSA. The CDR3 contains 14 residues. The DNA for the CDR3 is TGTGCCAGCAGCCCCTCGGCGGACCAAGAGACCCAGTACTTC. Translated, it gives CASSPSADQETQYF.

The chain recombines TRBV2 with TRBJ1-1; 10 bases are a match to TRBD1. In germline, CDR1 is SNHLY, CDR2 FYNNEI. The CDR3 runs to 14 residues. The J segment lost 3 bases and the V segment lost 6 bases, leaving 4 bases of the junction unmatched. CDR3 region: CASRGDRGHTEAFF. The CDR3 DNA reads TGTGCCAGCAGGGGAGACAGGGGGCACACTGAAGCTTTCTTT.

This clonotype has at least ten counts. The gene calls are TRBV28 and TRBJ1-1; D is uncertain. Germline V gene sequence: CDR1 MDHEN, CDR2 SYDVKM. The CDR3 contains 14 residues. The ends were cut back, 1 base at V and 5 bases at J, with 11 bases in the middle. DNA of the CDR3: TGTGCCAGCAGTTTATATATCGGTAGGACTGAAGCTTTCTTT. Protein sequence: CASSLYIGRTEAFF.

This chain connects TRBV20-1 to TRBJ1-2, with D unclear. Trimming removed 5 bases at V and 4 bases at J, with 8 bases between. This CDR3 spans 11 amino acids. In germline, CDR1 is DFQATT, CDR2 SNEGSKA (reference sequence). The CDR3: CSAYRAYGYTF. Written as DNA, the CDR3 is TGCAGTGCTTACAGAGCCTATGGCTACACCTTC.

This sequence joins TRBV5-6 and TRBJ2-3; weak D call: TRBD1 (6 bases). Trimming took 0 bases from V and 0 from J, leaving 14 bases between them. The CDR3 is 17 amino acids. Germline loops: CDR1 SGHDT, CDR2 YYEEEE. CDR3 amino acids: CASSLGYRDISTDTQYF. The CDR3 bases are TGTGCCAGCAGCTTGGGTTACCGGGACATCAGCACAGATACGCAGTATTTT.

This clonotype was detected ten times or more. The chain carries TRBV10-3 and TRBJ2-7; no reliable D call. Per germline, CDR1 ENHRY and CDR2 SYGVKD. V shed 4 bases and J shed 3 bases, with 7 bases lying between them. The CDR3 length is 12 residues. The CDR3 region is CAISVESYEQYF. The CDR3, as DNA: TGTGCCATCAGTGTCGAGAGCTACGAGCAGTACTTC.

This clonotype has ten or more counts. The chain uses TRBV4-3 and TRBJ2-5; 7 nucleotides match TRBD2. The junction had 6 bases not matched to a gene; V was cut back by 5 bases and J by 3 bases. CDR3 length: 14 amino acids. Looked up from germline, CDR1 is LGHNA and CDR2 is YSLEER. CDR3 DNA: TGCGCCAGCAGCTGGCGTGCGGGAGAAGAGACCCAGTACTTC. Its protein is CASSWRAGEETQYF.

This clonotype was observed at least ten times. V is TRBV12-3 or TRBV12-4 and J is TRBJ2-3, with D possibly TRBD2 on 6 matching bases. This CDR3 has 15 residues. V lost 3 bases and J lost 2, with 12 bases in between. For the CDR3, the DNA is TGTGCCAGCAGTTTTTTAGGAGGGCACACAGATACGCAGTATTTT. Amino acid sequence: CASSFLGGHTDTQYF.

This clonotype was seen at least ten times. V gene TRBV27 combines with J gene TRBJ2-7; TRBD1 matches at 7 bases. Germline CDR1 reads MNHEY; CDR2 reads SMNVEV (reference sequence). CDR3 size: 14 residues. J was trimmed by 0 bases and V by 3 bases; bases with no gene match: 2. The CDR3 protein is CASSFAGGSYEQYF. CDR3 in DNA: TGTGCCAGCAGTTTCGCAGGGGGCTCCTACGAGCAGTACTTC.

This clonotype has just a few counts. The chain uses TRBV25-1 and TRBJ2-3; the match to TRBD2 covers 9 bases. The CDR3 is 16 residues long. V lost 2 bases and J lost 0; bases outside the gene matches: 3. Germline assignment: CDR1 MGHDK and CDR2 SYGVNS. CDR3 sequence reads: CASSEATSGSTDTQYF. The CDR3 DNA sequence: TGTGCCAGCAGTGAAGCGACTAGCGGCAGCACAGATACGCAGTATTTT.

This clonotype showed up just a few times. This sequence joins TRBV7-3 and TRBJ2-5, with 7 bases aligning to TRBD1. CDR1 is SGHTA and CDR2 is FQGTGA in the germline V gene. The CDR3 has 14 residues. Unmatched junction bases numbered 7, after V lost 5 bases and J lost 4 bases. CDR3 sequence: CASSRQGGSETQYF. As DNA, the CDR3 is TGTGCCAGCAGCCGACAGGGTGGGTCAGAGACCCAGTACTTC.

The chain couples TRBV30 to TRBJ1-1; D is perhaps TRBD1 (6 bases). Germline lookup yields CDR1 GTSNPN and CDR2 SVGIG (reference sequence). Trimming left V 2 bases short and J 3 bases short, with 10 bases between. CDR3 length: 13 amino acids. This chain's CDR3 is CAWSRGFDTEAFF. The DNA for the CDR3 is TGTGCCTGGAGTAGGGGGTTCGACACTGAAGCTTTCTTT.

This clonotype came up many times. The chain combines TRBV20-1 with TRBJ2-7; 11 nucleotides agree with TRBD1. This CDR3 is 14 amino acids long. Germline CDR1 is DFQATT and CDR2 is SNEGSKA (reference sequence). J lost 0 bases, V lost 5 bases, and 3 bases had no gene match. The CDR3 coding sequence is TGCAGTGCTGGACAGGGGGCTAACTCCTACGAGCAGTACTTC. Translating gives CSAGQGANSYEQYF.

This clonotype was counted at least ten times. This chain connects TRBV5-1 to TRBJ2-5; 8 bases match TRBD2. The CDR3 loop spans 15 amino acids. Per germline, CDR1 SGHRS and CDR2 YFSETQ. Trimming removed 3 bases from V and 4 bases from J; junction bases left unmatched: 8. CDR3: CASSWAAGAGETQYF. As DNA, the CDR3 is TGCGCCAGCAGCTGGGCAGCGGGGGCAGGAGAGACCCAGTACTTC.

The sample holds many counts of this clonotype. V gene TRBV4-3 combines with J gene TRBJ2-1; 7 bases line up with TRBD1. This CDR3 has 15 residues. CDR1 and CDR2 from the germline V gene are LGHNA and YSLEER. With 1 base clipped from V and 2 bases from J, the junction kept 2 bases outside the gene matches. The CDR3 nucleotides read TGCGCCAGCAGCCAAGTCCAGGGGGCCTACAATGAGCAGTTCTTC. Translation gives CASSQVQGAYNEQFF.

This clonotype has only a few counts. V gene TRBV5-1 combines with J gene TRBJ1-2, with a weak D call TRBD1 (6 bases). The CDR3 is made up of 14 amino acids. With 4 bases removed from V and 5 bases from J, the gap between germline ends came to 15 bases. Germline assignment: CDR1 SGHRS and CDR2 YFSETQ. The CDR3 coding sequence is TGCGCCAGCAGCGAGGGACACTCAAGTTATGGCTACACCTTC. Translation gives CASSEGHSSYGYTF.

This chain links TRBV5-1 with TRBJ2-7, with a weak D call TRBD2 (7 bases). From germline, CDR1 is SGHRS and CDR2 YFSETQ. The germline V and J ends were trimmed by 4 bases and 12 bases, with 17 bases remaining between them. The CDR3 spans 12 residues. CDR3 coding DNA: TGCGCCAGCAGCCCGGAGGGGGGAGGGTTGTACGTC. Translation: CASSPEGGGLYV.

This clonotype was recorded at least ten times. The chain uses TRBV27 and TRBJ2-5; D could derive from TRBD1 or TRBD2 (6 bases each). The V gene's germline CDR1 is MNHEY and CDR2 SMNVEV (reference sequence). V was trimmed by 3 bases and J by 0 bases, leaving 14 bases between them. The CDR3 contains 16 residues. CDR3 sequence (DNA): TGTGCCAGCAGTTTTGGAGGGGGTTGGGACCAAGAGACCCAGTACTTC. This translates into CASSFGGGWDQETQYF.

This clonotype showed up just a few times. The rearrangement joins TRBV4-2 to TRBJ2-7; D gene uncertain. CDR3 length: 17 amino acids. CDR1 and CDR2 from the germline V gene are LGHNA and YNFKEQ. Trimming took off 0 bases at V and 0 bases at J, with 15 bases between the two ends. The CDR3 nucleotides are TGTGCCAGCAGCCAAGAAGGTGCCTACCGAAGCTCCTACGAGCAGTACTTC. This gives the protein CASSQEGAYRSSYEQYF.

This clonotype showed up many times. V gene TRBV20-1 combines with J gene TRBJ2-4, with 11 bases lining up with TRBD2. V trimming: 8 bases; J trimming: 1 base; junction bases outside the gene matches: 16. This CDR3 has 18 residues. From germline, CDR1 is DFQATT and CDR2 SNEGSKA (reference sequence). As DNA, the CDR3 is TGCAGTACTCGCCCACTAGCGGGGGATTTTAAGGCCAAAAACATTCAGTACTTC. Its protein is CSTRPLAGDFKAKNIQYF.

At least ten counts were recorded for this clonotype. This chain uses TRBV20-1 with TRBJ2-4; no definite D call. Germline loops: CDR1 DFQATT, CDR2 SNEGSKA (reference sequence). CDR3 length: 12 residues. V gave up 2 bases and J gave up 8 bases, with 10 bases separating them. For the CDR3, the DNA is TGCAGTGCTAGATCGGGTGGGGACATTCAGTACTTC. Translation: CSARSGGDIQYF.

The CDR3 spells CASSLYGDATGELFF. The CDR3 nucleotides read TGCGCCAGCAGCTTGTACGGGGATGCGACCGGGGAGCTGTTTTTT. The V gene is TRBV5-1, the J gene TRBJ2-2; a possible D gene is TRBD2 (5 bases). V was pared by 1 base and J by 5 bases, with 12 bases between. The germline CDR1 and CDR2 sequences are SGHRS and YFSETQ. This CDR3 has 15 amino acids.

This clonotype has more than one count but fewer than ten. The gene calls are TRBV7-2 and TRBJ1-5; 7 positions agree with TRBD1. V gave up 2 bases and J gave up 3 bases; unmatched junction bases: 7. The germline V gene has CDR1 SGHTA and CDR2 FQGNSA. There are 16 residues in the CDR3. CDR3 sequence: CASSLTGTASNQPQHF. In DNA form, the CDR3 reads TGTGCCAGCAGCTTAACCGGGACAGCCTCCAATCAGCCCCAGCATTTT.

The chain has TRBV7-9 and TRBJ2-6; D gene uncertain. Germline CDR1 and CDR2: SEHNR and FQNEAQ (reference sequence). This CDR3 contains 15 residues. V lost 2 bases and J 4 bases, leaving 9 bases between the germline ends. CDR3 bases: TGTGCCAGCAGCTTAATAGGAACGGGGGCCAACGTCCTGACTTTC. Translated, it gives CASSLIGTGANVLTF.

A few counts support this clonotype. This chain uses TRBV19 with TRBJ2-7; 9 bases are shared with TRBD1. The CDR3 is 14 residues long. Germline V lookup: CDR1 LNHDA, CDR2 SQIVND (reference sequence). Germline trimming cut 6 bases from V and 5 bases from J; bases unmatched to any gene: 8. CDR3 region: CASSETGGMNEQYF. DNA for the CDR3: TGTGCCAGTAGCGAGACAGGGGGGATGAACGAGCAGTACTTC.

Ten or more counts support this clonotype. J is TRBJ1-1 and V is TRBV20-1, with no clear D. Per germline, CDR1 DFQATT and CDR2 SNEGSKA (reference sequence). V was trimmed by 0 bases and J by 6 bases, leaving 8 bases between them. The CDR3 length is 12 residues. CDR3 protein: CSARDIGAEAFF. CDR3 sequence (DNA): TGCAGTGCTAGAGATATCGGGGCTGAAGCTTTCTTT.

The chain combines TRBV7-9 with TRBJ2-1, with 8 bases that match TRBD1. V shed 3 bases and J 7 bases; nucleotides not matched to a gene: 5. The CDR3 has 14 amino acids. Germline V gene data show CDR1 as SEHNR and CDR2 as FQNEAQ (reference sequence). The CDR3 region has the DNA TGTGCCAGCAGCTTTAGGACAGGGACAAATGAGCAGTTCTTC. This translates into CASSFRTGTNEQFF.

This clonotype has ten or more counts. An end of the junction does not agree with germline; a read error may underlie this. The CDR3 region is CASSLGSTEAFF. In DNA, the CDR3 is TGTGCCAGCAGTTTAGGTAGCACTGAAGCTTTCTTT. The chain employs TRBV5-1 and TRBJ1-1; D is unclear. Germline CDR1 and CDR2: SGHRS and YFSETQ. The CDR3 length is 12 residues.

This clonotype has more than one count but fewer than ten. This rearrangement joins TRBV5-1 to TRBJ2-5, with 7 positions matching TRBD2. Losses at the gene ends were 0 bases for V and 1 base for J; bases not matched to a gene: 3. The CDR3 extends over 15 amino acids. Germline V gene data show CDR1 as SGHRS and CDR2 as YFSETQ. The CDR3 is CASSLGGTTQETQYF. The CDR3 DNA reads as TGCGCCAGCAGCTTGGGGGGGACTACCCAAGAGACCCAGTACTTC. The full variable domain, with the rest looked up from reference TRBV5-1 and TRBJ2-5, is KAGVTQTPRYLIKTRGQQVTLSCSPISGHRSVSWYQQTPGQGLQFLFEYFSETQRNKGNFPGRFSGRQFSNSRSEMNVSTLELGDSALYLCASSLGGTTQETQYFGPGTRLLVL.

Ten or more counts support this clonotype. The rearrangement uses TRBV20-1 and TRBJ2-3, with D tentatively TRBD2 (6 bases). The CDR3 is 15 residues long. Germline CDR1 reads DFQATT; CDR2 reads SNEGSKA (reference sequence). Trimming removed 3 bases at V and 4 bases at J, with 17 bases between. The CDR3 DNA reads TGCAGTGCTAGGGCGCTAACAGCGGGCGCAGATACGCAGTATTTT. Its translation is CSARALTAGADTQYF.

Ten or more counts support this clonotype. The J gene is TRBJ1-5, the V gene TRBV6-5, with unresolved D. The V gene's germline CDR1 is MNHEY and CDR2 SVGAGI. The CDR3 is made up of 16 amino acids. V lost 0 bases and J lost 4, with 13 bases in between. The CDR3 sequence is CASSYSPAGPNQPQHF. CDR3 in DNA: TGTGCCAGCAGTTACTCCCCCGCCGGACCTAATCAGCCCCAGCATTTT.

Ten or more counts support this clonotype. The chain carries TRBV4-3 and TRBJ2-7; perhaps TRBD2 as D (5 bases). CDR1 is LGHNA, CDR2 YSLEER, per germline. Trimming stripped 1 base from V and 6 bases from J, with 10 bases between. The CDR3 runs to 13 residues. CDR3: CASSQGARGEQYF. The CDR3, as DNA: TGCGCCAGCAGCCAAGGAGCCCGGGGCGAGCAGTACTTC.